These 17 T cell receptor beta chains came from one sample sequenced in a study of CD8 T cells in ankylosing spondylitis. TCRdb used MiXCR to reprocess the 5' RACE reads, holding one entry per CDR3 protein. The sample holds hundreds of thousands of distinct CDR3 sequences; roughly 8.6% are singletons and the top ten take under 7.5%. Material for sequencing was blood, either unsorted or a sorted T cell fraction (not recorded which). The receptors derive from a male donor with ankylosing spondylitis or in good health (not recorded which).

The chain links TRBV20-1 to TRBJ2-7, with a tentative D call TRBD2 (5 bases). This CDR3 comprises 11 residues. Germline assignment: CDR1 DFQATT and CDR2 SNEGSKA (reference sequence). V dropped 3 bases and J dropped 3 bases, with 6 bases sitting between them. The CDR3 spells CSASRDYEQYF. The CDR3 coding sequence is TGCAGTGCTAGCCGGGACTACGAGCAGTACTTC.

V is TRBV20-1 and J is TRBJ2-7; D is possibly TRBD1 (5 bases). Germline V gene lookup returns CDR1 DFQATT and CDR2 SNEGSKA (reference sequence). The CDR3 spans 12 residues. The CDR3 here is CGLAGCVDEQYF. CDR3 bases: TGCGGGTTGGCAGGGTGTGTGGACGAGCAGTACTTC.

This clonotype was observed many times. J is TRBJ1-4 and V is TRBV12-3 or TRBV12-4; D call uncertain. V was cut by 5 bases and J by 4 bases, with 5 bases left in between. This CDR3 is 12 amino acids long. In DNA form, the CDR3 reads TGTGCCAGCAGTCGTCATAATGAAAAACTGTTTTTT. Protein product: CASSRHNEKLFF.

The sample holds many counts of this clonotype. This rearrangement joins TRBV20-1 to TRBJ2-7, with 8 bases aligning to TRBD1. V shed 4 bases, J shed 6 bases, and the junction held 11 bases outside the gene matches. CDR1 and CDR2 from the germline V gene are DFQATT and SNEGSKA (reference sequence). The CDR3 extends over 14 amino acids. DNA for the CDR3: TGCAGTGCTAATACGGGACAGGTCTCTCGCGAGCAGTACTTC. Amino acids: CSANTGQVSREQYF.

There are many counts of this clonotype. The rearrangement uses TRBV7-2 and TRBJ2-7, with 9 bases identical to TRBD1. Germline CDR1 SGHTA, CDR2 FQGNSA. V gave up 2 bases and J gave up 6 bases; unmatched junction bases: 5. This CDR3 has 14 amino acids. CDR3 DNA: TGTGCCAGCAGCTTAACTAGGACAGGGGTCGAGCAGTACTTC. Its translation: CASSLTRTGVEQYF.

This clonotype was recorded at least ten times. V gene TRBV19 combines with J gene TRBJ2-1; 11 nucleotides agree with TRBD2. Trimming at V came to 5 bases and at J to 9 bases, leaving 6 bases not matched to a gene. CDR3 length equals 14 residues. Per the germline V gene, CDR1 is LNHDA and CDR2 is SQIVND (reference sequence). CDR3 residues: CASSLTSGKGEQFF. In DNA form, the CDR3 reads TGTGCCAGTAGTTTGACTAGCGGGAAGGGTGAGCAGTTCTTC.

This clonotype was detected many times. V gene TRBV5-1 combines with J gene TRBJ2-5, with D unresolved. The germline V and J ends were trimmed by 4 bases and 4 bases, with 8 bases remaining between them. This CDR3 has 12 amino acids. Germline CDR1 reads SGHRS; CDR2 reads YFSETQ. CDR3 residues: CASSPGTETQYF. The CDR3 nucleotides read TGCGCCAGCAGCCCAGGCACAGAGACCCAGTACTTC.

This clonotype appeared many times. The chain has TRBV7-9 and TRBJ2-1, with D possibly being TRBD2 (6 bases). Germline V CDR1 and CDR2: SEHNR, FQNEAQ (reference sequence). Trimming removed 5 bases at V and 0 bases at J, with 17 bases between. The CDR3 covers 17 residues. CDR3 coding DNA: TGTGCCAGCAGCGGCACCGGGACTGGGAGCTCCTACAATGAGCAGTTCTTC. Its protein product is CASSGTGTGSSYNEQFF.

This clonotype was seen many times. At one end the junction does not follow the germline gene, possibly because of a read error. The chain has TRBV7-7 and TRBJ2-3, with 7 nucleotides matching TRBD1. CDR3 length: 14 amino acids. CDR1 and CDR2 from the germline V gene are SSHAT and FNYEAQ (reference sequence). CDR3 DNA: TGTGCTAGCAGCCAAACAGGGGTGGCAGATACGCAGTATTTT. Amino acid sequence: CASSQTGVADTQYF.

This clonotype was seen a few times. This chain links TRBV19 with TRBJ2-3; tentatively, D is TRBD1 (6 bases). Trimming cost V 7 bases and J 0 bases, with 8 bases left between them. CDR1 and CDR2 (germline): LNHDA, SQIVND (reference sequence). The CDR3 runs 13 residues. The CDR3 sequence is CASKGESTDTQYF. DNA for the CDR3: TGTGCCAGTAAGGGGGAGAGCACAGATACGCAGTATTTT.

In this sample, this clonotype turned up many times. The chain links TRBV20-1 to TRBJ1-1; D perhaps matches TRBD1 (5 bases). V lost 5 bases and J lost 4, with 11 bases in between. This CDR3 has 12 residues. CDR1 and CDR2 (germline): DFQATT, SNEGSKA (reference sequence). The CDR3 DNA reads as TGCAGTGCTCCTAAGGGACTCACTGAAGCTTTCTTT. This codes for CSAPKGLTEAFF.

The sample holds many counts of this clonotype. This chain connects TRBV20-1 to TRBJ2-7; 9 bases line up with TRBD2. The CDR3 loop spans 14 amino acids. The ends lost 3 bases at V and 2 bases at J; junction bases unmatched: 5. Germline values: CDR1 DFQATT, CDR2 SNEGSKA (reference sequence). CDR3 sequence: CSASDSGSPYEQYF. The CDR3 bases are TGCAGTGCTAGTGATAGCGGGAGTCCCTACGAGCAGTACTTC.

This clonotype was counted ten times or more. The chain's CDR3 is CSASADRGRGDTQYF. The CDR3 DNA reads as TGCAGTGCTAGTGCGGACAGGGGGCGTGGAGATACGCAGTATTTT. V is TRBV20-1 and J is TRBJ2-3, with 11 bases identical to TRBD1. The germline V gene encodes CDR1 DFQATT and CDR2 SNEGSKA (reference sequence). Trimming at V came to 3 bases and at J to 5 bases, leaving 7 bases not matched to a gene. The CDR3 sequence is 15 residues long.

The sample holds a few counts of this clonotype. This rearrangement joins TRBV20-1 to TRBJ2-2, with 7 bases aligning to TRBD1. V lost 2 bases to trimming and J lost 4 bases; unmatched junction nucleotides: 7. Germline CDR1 is DFQATT and CDR2 is SNEGSKA (reference sequence). The CDR3 sequence is 15 residues long. This chain's CDR3 is CSARSGQDITGELFF. DNA for the CDR3: TGCAGTGCTAGATCAGGACAGGATATCACCGGGGAGCTGTTTTTT.

This clonotype was recorded a few times. This chain connects TRBV7-8 to TRBJ1-6; D might be TRBD1 (5 bases). This CDR3 comprises 13 residues. Per the germline V gene, CDR1 is SGHVS and CDR2 is FQNEAQ. Deletions cut 4 bases from V and 11 bases from J, with 12 bases between. The CDR3 nucleotides are TGTGCCAGCAGCTCGGGACCCGAAGCACCCCTCCACTTT. It encodes CASSSGPEAPLHF.

Many counts were recorded for this clonotype. This chain connects TRBV7-9 to TRBJ2-7, with 10 bases fitting TRBD2. The V gene's germline CDR1 is SEHNR and CDR2 FQNEAQ (reference sequence). The length of the CDR3 is 17 residues. V lost 1 base and J lost 1; bases outside the gene matches: 7. CDR3 region: CASSLVGAGGPSYEQYF. In nucleotides, the CDR3 is TGTGCCAGCAGCTTAGTTGGAGCGGGAGGGCCGTCCTACGAGCAGTACTTC.

The table lists this clonotype with many counts. The rearrangement links TRBV7-8 to TRBJ2-1; 7 bases fit TRBD1. Trimming took 3 bases from V and 4 from J; bases not matched to a gene: 3. Germline CDR1 is SGHVS and CDR2 is FQNEAQ. The CDR3 totals 14 residues. The CDR3 spells CASSFPGQYNEQFF. Written as DNA, the CDR3 is TGTGCCAGCAGCTTCCCGGGACAGTACAATGAGCAGTTCTTC.